This T cell receptor (beta chain) originates from a study of CD8 T cells in Susac syndrome. This CDR3 spans 14 amino acids. In germline, CDR1 is LGHDT, CDR2 YNNKEL (reference sequence). The V and J ends lost 0 bases and 7 bases respectively, with 10 bases between them. cDNA came from approximately 0.5 to 1 ug RNA primed by random hexamers. In TCRdb, the immunoSEQ multiplex PCR reads were re-called with MiXCR into one record per CDR3 protein. Among about 200,000 distinct CDR3 sequences listed, nearly 95% were seen once. TEMRA cells were enriched by FACS, while CD8+ and CD4+ T cells were obtained through a negative isolation that was performed magnetically.

This receptor was taken from a human donor with multiple sclerosis. The sequencing sample was made of CD4+ T cells from PBMCs. The chain uses TRBV3-1 and TRBJ1-5; D is unclear. As DNA, the CDR3 is TGTGCCAGCAGCCAAGATTACGGCGGCCAGCCCCAGCATTTT. This encodes CASSQDYGGQPQHF. The full variable domain, in which reference TRBV3-1 and TRBJ1-5 provide the parts outside the CDR3, is DTAVSQTPKYLVTQMGNDKSIKCEQNLGHDTMYWYKQDSKKFLKIMFSYNNKELIINETVPNRFSPKSPDKAHLNLHINSLELGDSAVYFCASSQDYGGQPQHFGDGTRLSIL.